This TCR beta chain was identified in a study of shared clonotypes between healthy human individuals. This CDR3 has 14 amino acids. The germline V gene encodes CDR1 MNHEY and CDR2 SMNVEV (reference sequence). V trimming: 3 bases; J trimming: 6 bases; junction bases outside the gene matches: 7. Profiled with immunoSEQ multiplex PCR; TCRdb holds only in-frame clones, not every one. Of around 510,000 clones in the sample, 95% to 96% were seen once. Naive CD4+ cells were CD45RA-selected; the remaining cells were memory. This receptor was obtained from a woman in her 30s in good health. The specimen was naive CD4+ T cells sorted from blood. Subset in this sample: CD45RA+ positively selected. The J gene is TRBJ1-1, the V gene TRBV27, with 7 bases fitting TRBD1. The chain's CDR3 is CASSFRQGWAEAFF. CDR3 coding DNA: TGTGCCAGCAGTTTCAGACAGGGCTGGGCTGAAGCTTTCTTT.